This T cell receptor beta chain was recovered during a study of graft-versus-host responses after intestinal transplantation (dated by TCRdb to about 2021). Background for the entire study: Multivisceral, liver-intestinal, or isolated intestinal transplants were received by the recipients. All recipients received anti-thymocyte globulin induction followed by maintenance tacrolimus and steroids for around three years. After intestinal transplantation, graft-versus-host and host-versus-graft alloreactive T cell clones in the graft, circulation and bone marrow were tracked using bulk TCR-beta CDR3 sequencing. Alloreactive clones were identified by sequencing pre-transplant mixed lymphocyte reaction products and comparing them with unstimulated pre-transplant donor and recipient T cells. A cohort of about two dozen intestinal transplant recipients, including one retransplant, was enrolled, and a few patients lacking pretransplant specimens were excluded. A peak of at least 4% donor T cells among recipient peripheral blood mononuclear cells was the definition used for donor T cell macrochimerism. Samples from a few later patients were sequenced in-house on an Illumina MiSeq with MiXCR processing rather than by the commercial service.

Points the paper makes about the study in general: GvH clones were detected in recipient bone marrow, and some of these GvH clones were observed earlier in ileal mucosa or blood, consistent with an intestinal mucosal origin. High GvH to HvG T cell clonal ratios were observed in the allografts of patients with donor T cell macrochimerism. The conclusions were limited by the relatively low number and heterogeneity of the intestinal transplant patients. Early after transplant, declines in HvG clones were associated with peak levels of circulating GvH clones.

Reading from cysteine to phenylalanine, the CDR3 counts 17 amino acids. The entry retains the CDR3 DNA only, 51 bases that are in frame from base 1. Libraries were constructed by the immunoSEQ multiplex PCR assay. In most patients, genomic DNA was isolated using the Qiagen DNeasy Blood and Tissue Kit and sent frozen to Adaptive Biotechnologies for TCR sequencing. High-throughput TCR-beta CDR3 sequencing of genomic DNA from most patients was performed by Adaptive Biotechnologies. The authors processed their data as follows. Adaptive's ImmunoSEQ software supplied the TCR sequencing data for 18 patients, while MiXCR and VDJtools were used to process three other patients. To correct CD4 versus CD8 sorting errors, any sequence found in both subsets at a frequency ratio below 5:1 was removed. CDR3 nucleotide sequences shared between donor and recipient were removed because the origin of such sequences could not be assigned. To be classed as alloreactive, a clone needed at least 2-fold expansion over unstimulated cells and a minimum CFSE-low frequency of 0.002% (template counts) or 0.001% (read counts). Mappable clones were those detected in sequenced pre-transplant spleen, lymph node, or MLR CFSE-low populations of the donor or recipient. The cumulative frequency of alloreactive clones was calculated as a percentage of all sequences, weighted by copy number. TCRdb limited this immuneACCESS table to in-frame rearrangements with V and J called. A share of clones is missing; checked studies link under half to unresolved V genes, and the rest is unexplained. V, J and clone size are taken as reported in that table, and D and trimming were inferred from the DNA itself. In all, the sample holds some 86,000 clones, and about 85% of those were seen once. The leading ten clones occupy under 0.3% of the sample.

Worth noting for this clone: Which antigen it targets is not known. Per-nucleotide qualities are absent, and no much larger clonotype sits a single base away.

In the paper's terms, the time point label means: cells obtained before transplantation from donor or recipient. CD3+CD4+ and CD3+CD8+ populations were FACS-sorted from unstimulated pre-transplant donor and recipient cells taken from spleen or lymph nodes. The sequence derives from a human donor who was the organ donor for an intestinal transplant. The sequence joins TRBV21-1 to TRBJ2-4; the table gives TRBD2 as D, unverified against the DNA. TRBV21-1 is a recognized pseudogene. The sequences come from unstimulated CD4+ T cells sorted from spleen or lymph node cells, collected before transplant. The sequenced DNA: TGTGCCAGCACTACACTTCTCGACTTACTAGCCAAAAACATTCAGTACTTC. This codes for CASTTLLDLLAKNIQYF.